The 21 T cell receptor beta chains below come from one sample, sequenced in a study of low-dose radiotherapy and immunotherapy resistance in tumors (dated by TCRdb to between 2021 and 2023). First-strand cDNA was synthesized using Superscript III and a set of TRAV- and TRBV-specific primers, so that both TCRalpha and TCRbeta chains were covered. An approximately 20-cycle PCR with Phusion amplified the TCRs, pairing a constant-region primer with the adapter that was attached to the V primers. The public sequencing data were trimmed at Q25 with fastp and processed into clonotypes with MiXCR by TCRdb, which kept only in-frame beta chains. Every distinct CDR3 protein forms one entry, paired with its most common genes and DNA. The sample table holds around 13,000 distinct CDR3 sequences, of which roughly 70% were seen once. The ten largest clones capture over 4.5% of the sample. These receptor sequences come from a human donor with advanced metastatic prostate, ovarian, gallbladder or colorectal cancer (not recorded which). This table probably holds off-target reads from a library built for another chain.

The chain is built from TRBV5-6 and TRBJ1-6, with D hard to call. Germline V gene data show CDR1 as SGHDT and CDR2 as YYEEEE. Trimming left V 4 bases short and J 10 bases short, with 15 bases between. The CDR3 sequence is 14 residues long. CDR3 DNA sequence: TGTGCCAGCAGCCCAGGTCCGGCGGGGTCACCCCTCCACTTT. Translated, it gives CASSPGPAGSPLHF. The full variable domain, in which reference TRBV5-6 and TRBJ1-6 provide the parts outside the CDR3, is DAGVTQSPTHLIKTRGQQVTLRCSPKSGHDTVSWYQQALGQGPQFIFQYYEEEERQRGNFPDRFSGHQFPNYSSELNVNALLLGDSALYLCASSPGPAGSPLHFGNGTRLTVT.

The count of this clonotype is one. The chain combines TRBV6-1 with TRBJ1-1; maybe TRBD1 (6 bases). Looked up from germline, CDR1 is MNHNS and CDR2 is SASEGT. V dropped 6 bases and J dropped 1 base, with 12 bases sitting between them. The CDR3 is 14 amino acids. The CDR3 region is CASSTQQGNTEAFF. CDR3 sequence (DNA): TGTGCCAGCAGCACACAACAGGGGAACACTGAAGCTTTCTTT.

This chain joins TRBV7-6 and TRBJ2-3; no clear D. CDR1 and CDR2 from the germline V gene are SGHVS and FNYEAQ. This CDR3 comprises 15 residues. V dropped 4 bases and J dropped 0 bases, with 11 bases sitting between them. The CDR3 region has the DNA TGTGCCAGCAGCTCTTCTACCCTTAGCACAGATACGCAGTATTTT. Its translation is CASSSSTLSTDTQYF.

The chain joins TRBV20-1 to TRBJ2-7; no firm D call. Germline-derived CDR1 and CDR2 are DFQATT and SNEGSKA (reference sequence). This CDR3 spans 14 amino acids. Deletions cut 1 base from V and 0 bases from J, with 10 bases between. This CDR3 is CSARVPGFSYEQYF. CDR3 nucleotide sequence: TGCAGTGCTAGAGTTCCGGGTTTCTCCTACGAGCAGTACTTC.

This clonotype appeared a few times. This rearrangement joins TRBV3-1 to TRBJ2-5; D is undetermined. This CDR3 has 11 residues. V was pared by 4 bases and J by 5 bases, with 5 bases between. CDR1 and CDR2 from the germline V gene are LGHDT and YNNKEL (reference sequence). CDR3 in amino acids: CASSLSETQYF. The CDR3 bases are TGTGCCAGCAGCCTCAGTGAGACCCAGTACTTC.

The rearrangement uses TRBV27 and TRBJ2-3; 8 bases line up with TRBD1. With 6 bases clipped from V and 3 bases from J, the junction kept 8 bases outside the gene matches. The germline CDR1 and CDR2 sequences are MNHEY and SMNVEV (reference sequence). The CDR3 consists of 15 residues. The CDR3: CASSAPGQVTDTQYF. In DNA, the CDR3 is TGTGCCAGCAGCGCGCCGGGACAGGTGACAGATACGCAGTATTTT.

CDR3 protein: CASSLDVAGQPQHF. CDR3 nucleotide sequence: TGTGCCAGCAGCTTAGATGTCGCAGGTCAGCCCCAGCATTTT. V is TRBV7-9 and J is TRBJ1-5; the D is unclear. There are 14 residues in the CDR3. V lost 1 base and J 6 bases, leaving 10 bases between the germline ends. The germline gives CDR1 SEHNR, CDR2 FQNEAQ (reference sequence).

This CDR3 is CASSRAGGAGANVLTF. The CDR3 coding sequence is TGTGCCAGCAGTCGAGCGGGGGGCGCTGGGGCCAACGTCCTGACTTTC. The chain combines TRBV6-2 or TRBV6-3 with TRBJ2-6; 9 positions agree with TRBD2. Germline lookup yields CDR1 MNHEY and CDR2 SVGEGT. J was trimmed by 2 bases and V by 5 bases; bases with no gene match: 4. This CDR3 has 16 residues.

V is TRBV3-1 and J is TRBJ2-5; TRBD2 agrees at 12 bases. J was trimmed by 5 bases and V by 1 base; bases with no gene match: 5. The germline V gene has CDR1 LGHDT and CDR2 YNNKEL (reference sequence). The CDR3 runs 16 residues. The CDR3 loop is CASSQASGGAWETQYF. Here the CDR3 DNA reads TGTGCCAGCAGCCAAGCTAGCGGGGGGGCCTGGGAGACCCAGTACTTC.

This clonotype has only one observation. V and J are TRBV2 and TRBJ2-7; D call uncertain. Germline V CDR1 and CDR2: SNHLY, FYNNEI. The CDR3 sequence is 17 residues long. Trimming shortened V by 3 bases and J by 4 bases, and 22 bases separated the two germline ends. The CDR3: CASSDLPLRAPGYEQYF. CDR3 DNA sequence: TGTGCCAGCAGTGACCTCCCGCTCCGGGCCCCCGGGTACGAGCAGTACTTC.

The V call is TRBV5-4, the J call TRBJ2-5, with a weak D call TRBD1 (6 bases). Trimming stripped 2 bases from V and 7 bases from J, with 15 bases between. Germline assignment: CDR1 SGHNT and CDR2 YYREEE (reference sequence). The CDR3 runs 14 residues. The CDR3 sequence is CASSLTGSEGTQYF. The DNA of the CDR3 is TGTGCCAGCAGCTTAACAGGGTCGGAAGGGACCCAGTACTTC.

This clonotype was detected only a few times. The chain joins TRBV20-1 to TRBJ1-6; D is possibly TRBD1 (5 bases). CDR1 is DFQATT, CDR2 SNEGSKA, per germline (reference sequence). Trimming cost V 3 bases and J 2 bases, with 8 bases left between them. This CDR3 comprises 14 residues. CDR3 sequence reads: CSAREGPYNSPLHF. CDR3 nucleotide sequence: TGCAGTGCTAGGGAGGGGCCCTATAATTCACCCCTCCACTTT.

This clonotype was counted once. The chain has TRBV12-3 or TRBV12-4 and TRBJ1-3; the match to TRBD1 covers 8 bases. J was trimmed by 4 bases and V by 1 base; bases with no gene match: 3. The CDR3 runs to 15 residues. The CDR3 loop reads CASSLGTGRGNTIYF. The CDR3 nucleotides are TGTGCCAGCAGTTTAGGGACAGGGCGAGGAAACACCATATATTTT.

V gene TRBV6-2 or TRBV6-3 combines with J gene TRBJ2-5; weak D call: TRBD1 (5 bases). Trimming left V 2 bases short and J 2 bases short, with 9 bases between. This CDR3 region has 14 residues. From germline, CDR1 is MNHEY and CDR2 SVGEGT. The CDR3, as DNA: TGTGCCAGCAGTTACCTAGACAGTCAAGAGACCCAGTACTTC. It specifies CASSYLDSQETQYF.

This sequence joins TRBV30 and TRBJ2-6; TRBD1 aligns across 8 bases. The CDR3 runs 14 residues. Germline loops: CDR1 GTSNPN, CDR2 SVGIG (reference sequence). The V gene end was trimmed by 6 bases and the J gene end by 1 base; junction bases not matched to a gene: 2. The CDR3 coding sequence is TGTGCCTGCCAGGGGGCTTCTGGGGCCAACGTCCTGACTTTC. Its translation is CACQGASGANVLTF.

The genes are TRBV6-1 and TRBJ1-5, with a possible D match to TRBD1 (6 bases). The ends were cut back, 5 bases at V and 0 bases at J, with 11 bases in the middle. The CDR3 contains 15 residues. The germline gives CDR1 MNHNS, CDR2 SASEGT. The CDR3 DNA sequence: TGTGCCAGCAGTTTGGGACAAAATAGCAATCAGCCCCAGCATTTT. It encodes CASSLGQNSNQPQHF.

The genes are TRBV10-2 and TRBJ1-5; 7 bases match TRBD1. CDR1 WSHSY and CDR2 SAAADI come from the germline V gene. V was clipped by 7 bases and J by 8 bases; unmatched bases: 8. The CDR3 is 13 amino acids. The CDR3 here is CASNVDRREPQHF. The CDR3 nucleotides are TGCGCCAGCAACGTGGACAGGAGGGAGCCCCAGCATTTT.

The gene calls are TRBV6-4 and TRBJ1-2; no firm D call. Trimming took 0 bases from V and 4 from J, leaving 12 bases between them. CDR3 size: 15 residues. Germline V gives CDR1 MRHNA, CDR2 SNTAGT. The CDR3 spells CASSDSPHSRYGYTF. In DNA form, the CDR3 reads TGTGCCAGCAGTGACTCCCCCCATTCTCGCTATGGCTACACCTTC.

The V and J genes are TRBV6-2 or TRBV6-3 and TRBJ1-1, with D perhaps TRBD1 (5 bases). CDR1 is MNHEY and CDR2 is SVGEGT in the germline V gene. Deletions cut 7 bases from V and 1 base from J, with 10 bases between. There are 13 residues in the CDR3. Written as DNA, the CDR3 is TGTGCCAGCAATGGGGCGGCGAACACTGAAGCTTTCTTT. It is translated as CASNGAANTEAFF.

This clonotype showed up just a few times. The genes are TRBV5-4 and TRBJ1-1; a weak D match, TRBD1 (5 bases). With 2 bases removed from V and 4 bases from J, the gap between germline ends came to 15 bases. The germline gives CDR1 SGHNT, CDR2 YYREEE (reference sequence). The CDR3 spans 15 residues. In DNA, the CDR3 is TGTGCCAGCAGCTTTGGTGCCGGGAGGGGCACTGAAGCTTTCTTT. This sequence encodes CASSFGAGRGTEAFF. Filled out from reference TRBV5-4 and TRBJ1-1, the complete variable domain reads ETGVTQSPTHLIKTRGQQVTLRCSSQSGHNTVSWYQQALGQGPQFIFQYYREEENGRGNFPPRFSGLQFPNYSSELNVNALELDDSALYLCASSFGAGRGTEAFFGQGTRLTVV.

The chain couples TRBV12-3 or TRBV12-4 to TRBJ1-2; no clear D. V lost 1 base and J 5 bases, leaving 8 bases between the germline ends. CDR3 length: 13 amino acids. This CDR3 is CASSLGRLYGYTF. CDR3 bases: TGTGCCAGCAGTTTAGGGCGGCTATATGGCTACACCTTC.